In its sample, the clone carrying this T cell receptor beta chain was seen many times. Antigen specificity is unknown. Given a much more abundant clone one base away, this may be a read error. The entry originates in a study of T cells in Graves' hyperthyroidism and ophthalmopathy. Study-wide findings and caveats: The model predicted ophthalmopathy a median roughly six months before onset.

It was uncontrolled infection, other autoimmune disease, pregnancy or lactation that excluded patients. Using RNA transcripts as the source, TCR beta CDR3 regions were amplified. HTBI primers drove first-round RT-PCR of the TCR CDR3. TCRdb recomputed calls from the multiplex PCR reads with MiXCR, one row per CDR3 protein. There are over 500,000 distinct CDR3 sequences in the sample; around 50% occur only once, and about 45% lies in the top ten. CDR1 SGHVS and CDR2 FNYEAQ come from the germline V gene. This CDR3 region has 13 residues. The clonotype comes from an adult woman with Graves' disease, either hyperthyroidism or ophthalmopathy (not recorded which). The chain recombines TRBV7-6 with TRBJ1-1; D is uncertain. The sequenced material came from peripheral blood or thyroid tissue (not recorded which). CDR3 protein: CAGSPTENTEAFF. Here the CDR3 DNA reads TGTGCCGGCAGTCCGACGGAGAACACTGAAGCTTTCTTT.